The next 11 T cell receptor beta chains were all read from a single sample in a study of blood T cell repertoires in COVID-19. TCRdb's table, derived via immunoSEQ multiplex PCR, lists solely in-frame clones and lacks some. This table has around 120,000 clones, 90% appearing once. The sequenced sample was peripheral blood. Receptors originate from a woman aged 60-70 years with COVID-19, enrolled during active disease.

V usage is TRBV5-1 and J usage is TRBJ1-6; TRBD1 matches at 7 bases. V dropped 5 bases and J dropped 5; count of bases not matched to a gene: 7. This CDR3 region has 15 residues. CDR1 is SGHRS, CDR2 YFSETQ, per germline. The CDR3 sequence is CASRTGQENNSPLHF. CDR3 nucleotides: TGCGCCAGCAGAACCGGACAGGAGAATAATTCACCCCTCCACTTT. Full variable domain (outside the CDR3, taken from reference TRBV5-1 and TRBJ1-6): KAGVTQTPRYLIKTRGQQVTLSCSPISGHRSVSWYQQTPGQGLQFLFEYFSETQRNKGNFPGRFSGRQFSNSRSEMNVSTLELGDSALYLCASRTGQENNSPLHFGNGTRLTVT.

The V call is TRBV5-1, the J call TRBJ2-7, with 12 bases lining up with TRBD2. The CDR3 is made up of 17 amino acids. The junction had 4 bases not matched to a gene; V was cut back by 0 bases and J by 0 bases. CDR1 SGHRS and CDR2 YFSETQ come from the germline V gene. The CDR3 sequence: CASSLGRTSGDSYEQYF. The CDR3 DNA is TGCGCCAGCAGCTTGGGGAGGACTAGCGGGGACTCCTACGAGCAGTACTTC. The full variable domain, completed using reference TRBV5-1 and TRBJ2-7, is KAGVTQTPRYLIKTRGQQVTLSCSPISGHRSVSWYQQTPGQGLQFLFEYFSETQRNKGNFPGRFSGRQFSNSRSEMNVSTLELGDSALYLCASSLGRTSGDSYEQYFGPGTRLTVT.

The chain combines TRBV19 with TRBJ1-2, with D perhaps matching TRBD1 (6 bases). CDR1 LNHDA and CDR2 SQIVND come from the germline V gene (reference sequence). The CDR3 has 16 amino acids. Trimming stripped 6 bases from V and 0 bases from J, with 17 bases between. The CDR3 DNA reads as TGTGCCAGTAGCCTACAGGGAAGAGGGACTAACTATGGCTACACCTTC. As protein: CASSLQGRGTNYGYTF.

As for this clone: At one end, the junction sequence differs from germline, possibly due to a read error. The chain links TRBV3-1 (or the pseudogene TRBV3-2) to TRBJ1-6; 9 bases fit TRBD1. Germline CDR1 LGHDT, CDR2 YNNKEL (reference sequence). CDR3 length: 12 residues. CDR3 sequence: CASSQDRDRVSF. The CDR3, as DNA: TGTGCCAGCAGCCAAGATCGGGACAGGGTTTCGTTT.

Here the CDR3 reads CASSPRGGGGYTF. The DNA of the CDR3 is TGTGCCAGCAGTCCGCGGGGGGGTGGTGGCTACACCTTC. V and J are TRBV27 and TRBJ1-2; TRBD1 might be the D (5 bases). Between the trimmed V and J ends, which lost 5 bases and 7 bases, there was a span of 14 bases. Germline CDR1 is MNHEY and CDR2 is SMNVEV (reference sequence). The CDR3 totals 13 residues.

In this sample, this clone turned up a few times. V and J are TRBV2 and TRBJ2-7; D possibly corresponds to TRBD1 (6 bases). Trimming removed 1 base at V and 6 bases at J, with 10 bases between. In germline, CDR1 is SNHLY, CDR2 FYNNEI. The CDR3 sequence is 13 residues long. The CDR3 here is CASSEGQAFEQYF. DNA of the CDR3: TGTGCCAGCAGTGAAGGACAGGCTTTCGAGCAGTACTTC.

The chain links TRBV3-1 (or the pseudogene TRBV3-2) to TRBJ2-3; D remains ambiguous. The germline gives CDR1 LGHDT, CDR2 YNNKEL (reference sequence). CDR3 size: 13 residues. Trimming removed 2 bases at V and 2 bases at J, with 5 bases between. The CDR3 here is CASSQPNTDTQYF. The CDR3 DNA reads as TGTGCCAGCAGCCAACCTAACACAGATACGCAGTATTTT.

The CDR3 loop is CATSRDAASKNIQYF. DNA of the CDR3: TGTGCCACCAGCAGAGATGCGGCCAGCAAAAACATTCAGTACTTC. This sequence joins TRBV15 and TRBJ2-4; D is ambiguous. Germline CDR1 LNHNV, CDR2 YYDKDF (reference sequence). This CDR3 spans 15 amino acids. Trimming took off 0 bases at V and 3 bases at J, with 9 bases between the two ends.

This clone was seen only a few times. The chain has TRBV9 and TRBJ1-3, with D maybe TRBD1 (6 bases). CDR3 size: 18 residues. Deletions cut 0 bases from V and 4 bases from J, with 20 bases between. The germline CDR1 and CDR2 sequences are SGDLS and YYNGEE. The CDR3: CASSVEAFRGVSGNTIYF. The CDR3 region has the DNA TGTGCCAGCAGCGTAGAAGCGTTCAGGGGTGTATCAGGAAACACCATATATTTT.

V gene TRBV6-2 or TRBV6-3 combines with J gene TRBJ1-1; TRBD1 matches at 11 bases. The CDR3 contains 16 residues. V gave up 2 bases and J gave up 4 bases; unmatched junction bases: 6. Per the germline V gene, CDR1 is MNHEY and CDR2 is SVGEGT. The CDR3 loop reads CASSYPGQGVRTEAFF. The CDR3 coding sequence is TGTGCCAGCAGTTACCCGGGACAGGGGGTGCGCACTGAAGCTTTCTTT.

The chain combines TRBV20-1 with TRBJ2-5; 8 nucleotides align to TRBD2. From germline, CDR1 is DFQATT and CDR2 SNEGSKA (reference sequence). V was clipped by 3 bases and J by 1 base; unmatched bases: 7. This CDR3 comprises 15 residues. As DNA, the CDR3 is TGCAGTGCTAGTTCGCGCGGGGGGCTCCAAGAGACCCAGTACTTC. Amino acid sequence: CSASSRGGLQETQYF.